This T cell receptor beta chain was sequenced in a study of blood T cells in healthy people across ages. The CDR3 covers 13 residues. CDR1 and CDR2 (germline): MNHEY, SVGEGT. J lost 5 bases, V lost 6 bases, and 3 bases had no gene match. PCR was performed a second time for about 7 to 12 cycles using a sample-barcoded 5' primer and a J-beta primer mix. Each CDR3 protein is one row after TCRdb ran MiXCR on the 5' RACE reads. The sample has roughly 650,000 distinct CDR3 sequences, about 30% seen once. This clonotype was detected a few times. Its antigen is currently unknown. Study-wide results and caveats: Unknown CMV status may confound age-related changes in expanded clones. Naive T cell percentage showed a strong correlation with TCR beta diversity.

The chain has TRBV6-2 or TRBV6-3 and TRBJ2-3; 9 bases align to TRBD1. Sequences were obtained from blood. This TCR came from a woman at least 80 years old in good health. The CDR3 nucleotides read TGTGCCAGCAGGATGGACAGGGGAGATACGCAGTATTTT. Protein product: CASRMDRGDTQYF.